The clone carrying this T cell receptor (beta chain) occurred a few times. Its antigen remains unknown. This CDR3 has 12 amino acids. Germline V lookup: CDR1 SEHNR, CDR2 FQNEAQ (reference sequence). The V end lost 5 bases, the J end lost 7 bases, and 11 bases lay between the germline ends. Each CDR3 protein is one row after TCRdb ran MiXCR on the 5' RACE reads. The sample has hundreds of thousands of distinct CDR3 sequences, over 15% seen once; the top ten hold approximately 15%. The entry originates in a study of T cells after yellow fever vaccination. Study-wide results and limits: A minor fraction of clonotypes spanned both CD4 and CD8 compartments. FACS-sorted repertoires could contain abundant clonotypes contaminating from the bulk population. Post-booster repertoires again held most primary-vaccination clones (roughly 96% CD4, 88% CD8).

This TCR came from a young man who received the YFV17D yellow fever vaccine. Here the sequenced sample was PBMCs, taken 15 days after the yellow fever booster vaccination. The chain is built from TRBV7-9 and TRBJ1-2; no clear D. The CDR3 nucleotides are TGTGCCAGCAGCCTAGACTCCTTTGGCTACACCTTC. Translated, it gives CASSLDSFGYTF.